Each of the 9 T cell receptor beta chains below was sequenced from the same sample in a study of T-cell memory formation after mild COVID-19 (dated by TCRdb to the early 2020s). Library generation was performed with 5' RACE. The sequencing machine was an Illumina NovaSeq 6000. TCRdb took the public reads, trimmed them with fastp at Q25, ran MiXCR for clone calling and kept in-frame beta chains. Entries that share a CDR3 protein sequence are merged under the most common genes and DNA. Here the sample has hundreds of thousands of distinct CDR3 sequences; roughly 20% occur a single time. About an eighth of the sample belongs to the ten largest clones. Sequencing was done on a sample of PBMCs or a T cell subset sorted from them (not recorded which). All receptors derive from an adult woman who had mild COVID-19 (a few samples of this study predate the infection). The sample titles of this study are shuffled in the database, so cell type and time point are left out; the donor was told from shared clones.

CDR3 nucleotides: TGCGCCAGCGGGGTTCCGGGGAGCACAGATACGCAGTATTTT. Amino acids: CASGVPGSTDTQYF. The J gene is TRBJ2-3, the V gene TRBV5-1; D possibly corresponds to TRBD2 (5 bases). Germline V lookup: CDR1 SGHRS, CDR2 YFSETQ. CDR3 size: 14 residues. The germline V and J ends were trimmed by 7 bases and 0 bases, with 12 bases remaining between them.

At least ten counts were recorded for this clonotype. The chain couples TRBV7-2 to TRBJ2-7, with unresolved D. Trimming left V 4 bases short and J 2 bases short, with 3 bases between. CDR1 and CDR2 from the germline V gene are SGHTA and FQGNSA. This CDR3 has 11 residues. CDR3 bases: TGTGCCAGCAGCTCAGCCTACGAGCAGTACTTC. It translates to CASSSAYEQYF.

This clonotype occurred a few times. The CDR3 nucleotides are TGTGCCAGCAGCTTTTCAGCGGGAGGGACCAATGAGCAGTTCTTC. This encodes CASSFSAGGTNEQFF. The gene calls are TRBV11-2 and TRBJ2-1, with 10 bases that match TRBD2. Germline V gene lookup returns CDR1 SGHAT and CDR2 FQNNGV. CDR3 size: 15 residues. The junction had 5 bases not matched to a gene; V was cut back by 3 bases and J by 6 bases.

This clonotype was observed a handful of times. This sequence joins TRBV7-2 and TRBJ2-4, with 10 bases matching TRBD2. Germline values: CDR1 SGHTA, CDR2 FQGNSA. The CDR3 totals 18 residues. With V trimmed by 3 bases and J by 6 bases, 14 bases remained unmatched. CDR3 amino acids: CASSFQNEREGWSNIQYF. DNA for the CDR3: TGTGCCAGCAGCTTCCAAAACGAGCGGGAGGGCTGGTCAAACATTCAGTACTTC.

This clonotype was recorded a few times. This chain connects TRBV5-1 to TRBJ2-7; TRBD1 matches at 12 bases. Looked up from germline, CDR1 is SGHRS and CDR2 is YFSETQ. The ends lost 4 bases at V and 5 bases at J; junction bases unmatched: 10. The CDR3 is 16 residues long. The CDR3 DNA sequence: TGCGCCAGCAGCGCCGGGACAGGGGGCTATCGTAACGAGCAGTACTTC. Its translation is CASSAGTGGYRNEQYF.

The chain recombines TRBV10-3 with TRBJ2-1; TRBD2 matches at 12 bases. V shed 4 bases and J 0 bases; nucleotides not matched to a gene: 10. The CDR3 runs 19 residues. Germline V gives CDR1 ENHRY, CDR2 SYGVKD. The CDR3 sequence: CAISGLGLAGKSSYNEQFF. The CDR3 nucleotides are TGTGCCATCAGTGGCCTCGGACTAGCGGGAAAGAGCTCCTACAATGAGCAGTTCTTC.

The table lists this clonotype with a few counts. The rearrangement links TRBV12-3 or TRBV12-4 to TRBJ1-1, with D perhaps TRBD1 (5 bases). With 3 bases removed from V and 3 bases from J, the gap between germline ends came to 14 bases. CDR3 size: 15 residues. This CDR3 reads CASSLEGSVDTEAFF. The CDR3 coding sequence is TGTGCCAGCAGTTTGGAGGGGTCCGTGGACACTGAAGCTTTCTTT.

The V call is TRBV25-1, the J call TRBJ2-2, with a weak D call TRBD1 (6 bases). The CDR3 has 16 amino acids. The germline CDR1 and CDR2 sequences are MGHDK and SYGVNS. V was cut by 3 bases and J by 0 bases, with 11 bases left in between. CDR3 loop: CASSDDRKANTGELFF. CDR3 DNA: TGTGCCAGCAGTGACGACAGGAAAGCGAACACCGGGGAGCTGTTTTTT.

The chain uses TRBV6-5 and TRBJ1-5; the D is unclear. The ends were cut back, 0 bases at V and 0 bases at J, with 6 bases in the middle. The CDR3 covers 15 residues. The germline gives CDR1 MNHEY, CDR2 SVGAGI. CDR3 amino acids: CASSYSHYSNQPQHF. CDR3 nucleotides: TGTGCCAGCAGTTACTCGCACTATAGCAATCAGCCCCAGCATTTT.